This entry concerns a single T cell receptor (beta chain). This table comes from immunoSEQ multiplex PCR, and its TCRdb copy is limited to in-frame clones, with some not included. The sample lists some 50,000 clones, 75% to 95% seen once, with less than 3.5% in the top ten. These data are taken from a study of T cell changes during pregnancy in multiple sclerosis. The CDR3 is 17 residues long. In germline, CDR1 is MNHEY, CDR2 SMNVEV (reference sequence). The V and J ends lost 0 bases and 7 bases respectively, with 20 bases between them. The V call is TRBV27, the J call TRBJ2-3; D not certain. Sequences were derived from CD8+ T cells from peripheral blood mononuclear cells, sampled in the second trimester of pregnancy. This sequence was found in a female donor with multiple sclerosis, enrolled in a pregnancy study. CDR3 DNA: TGTGCCAGCAGTTTATCCGCTCGGTCCCATATAGCACATACGCAGTATTTT. Protein sequence: CASSLSARSHIAHTQYF.